The 11 T cell receptor beta chains below come from one sample, sequenced in a study of T-cell reconstitution after alpha-beta-depleted transplantation in children. The library targeted TCRbeta and was prepared with unique molecular identifiers. TCRdb processed the PCR reads anew with MiXCR; each CDR3 protein has one entry. Among about 1,000,000 distinct CDR3 sequences listed, about 26% were seen once. This specimen was PBMCs, mostly from graft donor cells, taken 360 days after TCRalphabeta/CD19-depleted stem cell transplant. The receptor source for this set is a boy in the first two years of life who had a stem cell transplant for SCID, so the T cells may come from the graft donor.

This sequence joins TRBV28 and TRBJ2-1; D is uncertain. Germline lookup yields CDR1 MDHEN and CDR2 SYDVKM. Trimming left V 6 bases short and J 0 bases short, with 18 bases between. This CDR3 contains 17 residues. The CDR3 protein is CASRKPSASSSYNEQFF. DNA of the CDR3: TGTGCCAGCAGGAAACCCTCAGCGAGTAGCTCCTACAATGAGCAGTTCTTC.

This clonotype was seen a handful of times. V gene TRBV4-1 combines with J gene TRBJ1-2; 8 bases match TRBD1. CDR1 and CDR2 (germline): MGHRA, YSYEKL. CDR3 length equals 17 residues. The V segment lost 2 bases and the J segment 4 bases; nucleotides outside the gene matches: 12. The CDR3 coding sequence is TGCGCCAGCAGCCAACAACCGAGACAGGGGAGAGGCTATGGCTACACCTTC. Translating gives CASSQQPRQGRGYGYTF.

This clonotype appeared a few times. The chain recombines TRBV4-1 with TRBJ1-4; the D is unclear. Deletions cut 2 bases from V and 8 bases from J, with 15 bases between. Germline V gene lookup returns CDR1 MGHRA and CDR2 YSYEKL. This CDR3 spans 15 amino acids. CDR3 protein: CASSQLGSGREKLFF. Written as DNA, the CDR3 is TGCGCCAGCAGCCAACTCGGCAGCGGAAGAGAAAAACTGTTTTTT.

This clonotype was seen a few times. This sequence joins TRBV20-1 and TRBJ1-1; 7 nucleotides align to TRBD1. Germline lookup yields CDR1 DFQATT and CDR2 SNEGSKA (reference sequence). J gave up 10 bases and V 1 base, and 9 bases lay outside the gene matches. The CDR3 contains 13 residues. The CDR3 nucleotides read TGCAGTGCTAGAGGGGACAGCCGTGGGGTAGCTTTCTTT. Protein: CSARGDSRGVAFF.

This clonotype was counted many times. The chain combines TRBV10-3 with TRBJ2-6; D unclear. CDR3 size: 14 residues. Trimming pared 10 bases from V and 3 bases from J, leaving 13 bases between. Germline-derived CDR1 and CDR2 are ENHRY and SYGVKD. Here the CDR3 DNA reads TGTGCCACCTACGGTTCATTTGGGGCCAACGTCCTGACTTTC. Translating it yields CATYGSFGANVLTF.

This rearrangement joins TRBV2 to TRBJ2-3; TRBD2 matches 12 bases. The ends lost 3 bases at V and 2 bases at J; junction bases unmatched: 9. CDR1 is SNHLY and CDR2 is FYNNEI in the germline V gene. CDR3 length: 18 amino acids. CDR3 bases: TGTGCCAGCAGTGAGGCCTTTGGACTAGCGGGGTACACAGATACGCAGTATTTT. It yields the protein CASSEAFGLAGYTDTQYF.

The V gene is TRBV13, the J gene TRBJ2-3, with D possibly being TRBD2 (6 bases). Trimming pared 4 bases from V and 9 bases from J, leaving 23 bases between. The germline V gene has CDR1 PRHDT and CDR2 FYEKMQ (reference sequence). This CDR3 has 16 residues. This chain's CDR3 is CASSSPAGRASGTQYF. CDR3 DNA: TGTGCCAGCAGCTCCCCCGCGGGACGGGCGTCGGGGACGCAGTATTTT.

This clonotype was observed a few times. The chain carries TRBV29-1 and TRBJ2-1; tentative D call: TRBD1 (5 bases). CDR1 and CDR2 from the germline V gene are SQVTM and ANQGSEA. V lost 2 bases, J lost 7 bases, and 15 bases lay in between. The CDR3 runs 14 residues. The CDR3 coding sequence is TGCAGCGTTGAAAAAATGGGGCTGGGGAATGAGCAGTTCTTC. Its translation is CSVEKMGLGNEQFF.

This clonotype has just a few counts. The chain combines TRBV3-1 with TRBJ1-2, with D possibly TRBD1 on 6 matching bases. The CDR3 sequence is 16 residues long. Trimming removed 4 bases from V and 2 bases from J, with 17 bases in between. Germline CDR1 reads LGHDT; CDR2 reads YNNKEL (reference sequence). CDR3 DNA: TGTGCCAGCAGCCGCCAGAGGGGGGGCCTCAACTATGGCTACACCTTC. Its protein is CASSRQRGGLNYGYTF. Together with reference TRBV3-1 and TRBJ1-2, the CDR3 gives the full variable domain: DTAVSQTPKYLVTQMGNDKSIKCEQNLGHDTMYWYKQDSKKFLKIMFSYNNKELIINETVPNRFSPKSPDKAHLNLHINSLELGDSAVYFCASSRQRGGLNYGYTFGSGTRLTVV.

This clonotype was observed a handful of times. The V gene is TRBV2, the J gene TRBJ1-3; 9 positions match TRBD1. The CDR3 is 15 residues long. V gave up 6 bases and J gave up 2 bases; unmatched junction bases: 5. Germline values: CDR1 SNHLY, CDR2 FYNNEI. This CDR3 is CASSRTGGPGNTIYF. CDR3 nucleotides: TGTGCCAGCAGCCGCACAGGGGGCCCTGGAAACACCATATATTTT.

The CDR3 spells CASSTKTGPGANVLTF. The DNA of the CDR3 is TGTGCCAGCAGTACTAAGACAGGACCTGGGGCCAACGTCCTGACTTTC. The V call is TRBV6-5, the J call TRBJ2-6, with a tentative D call TRBD1 (6 bases). CDR1 is MNHEY, CDR2 SVGAGI, per germline. V was cut by 5 bases and J by 2 bases, with 13 bases left in between. The CDR3 contains 16 residues.